One and the same sample provided the 20 T cell receptor beta chains below, sequenced in a study of blood T cell repertoires in COVID-19. Clones were read by immunoSEQ multiplex PCR, and TCRdb kept only the in-frame ones, dropping some. The sample carries around 150,000 clones, roughly 90% recorded once. Source material: peripheral blood. The receptors were sampled from a man aged 25 to 40 with COVID-19, enrolled during active disease.

V gene TRBV7-3 combines with J gene TRBJ2-1; perhaps TRBD2 as D (6 bases). This CDR3 is 16 amino acids long. Trimming cost V 5 bases and J 0 bases, with 14 bases left between them. Looked up from germline, CDR1 is SGHTA and CDR2 is FQGTGA. The CDR3 is CASSVTSLSSYNEQFF. DNA of the CDR3: TGTGCCAGCAGCGTTACTAGCTTAAGCTCCTACAATGAGCAGTTCTTC. Combining the CDR3 with reference TRBV7-3 and TRBJ2-1 gives the whole variable domain GAGVSQTPSNKVTEKGKYVELRCDPISGHTALYWYRQSLGQGPEFLIYFQGTGAADDSGLPNDRFFAVRPEGSVSTLKIQRTERGDSAVYLCASSVTSLSSYNEQFFGPGTRLTVL.

The V call is TRBV28, the J call TRBJ1-3; TRBD1 aligns across 9 bases. Germline assignment: CDR1 MDHEN and CDR2 SYDVKM. There are 16 residues in the CDR3. V trimming: 5 bases; J trimming: 1 base; junction bases outside the gene matches: 6. In DNA form, the CDR3 reads TGTGCCAGCAGTCTCTGGACAGGGGATTCTGGAAACACCATATATTTT. Translated: CASSLWTGDSGNTIYF.

The rearrangement joins TRBV29-1 to TRBJ2-2, with 8 bases matching TRBD1. V shed 2 bases and J 6 bases; nucleotides not matched to a gene: 11. Germline CDR1 reads SQVTM; CDR2 reads ANQGSEA. This CDR3 is built from 16 residues. The CDR3: CSVEQRGQGRAGELFF. The CDR3 nucleotides are TGCAGCGTTGAACAGAGAGGACAGGGTCGTGCCGGGGAGCTGTTTTTT.

The gene calls are TRBV7-8 and TRBJ1-3; 11 nucleotides line up with TRBD1. V was clipped by 4 bases and J by 3 bases; unmatched bases: 2. This CDR3 has 15 amino acids. Germline-derived CDR1 and CDR2 are SGHVS and FQNEAQ. The CDR3 nucleotides read TGTGCCAGCAGCTGGACAGGGGGCGGTGGAAACACCATATATTTT. It specifies CASSWTGGGGNTIYF.

This chain connects TRBV11-3 to TRBJ2-3, with D unresolved. Per germline, CDR1 SGHNT and CDR2 YENEEA. This CDR3 is built from 14 residues. Trimming took 5 bases from V and 3 from J, leaving 12 bases between them. The CDR3: CASSTRVATDTQYF. CDR3 coding DNA: TGTGCCAGCAGCACTCGGGTGGCTACAGATACGCAGTATTTT. Supplemented by reference TRBV11-3 and TRBJ2-3, the full variable domain reads EAGVVQSPRYKIIEKKQPVAFWCNPISGHNTLYWYLQNLGQGPELLIRYENEEAVDDSQLPKDRFSAERLKGVDSTLKIQPAELGDSAVYLCASSTRVATDTQYFGPGTRLTVL.

This clone was seen just once. The chain carries TRBV19 and TRBJ2-1; D unclear. This CDR3 is built from 14 residues. Germline lookup yields CDR1 LNHDA and CDR2 SQIVND (reference sequence). V gave up 5 bases and J gave up 5 bases, with 13 bases separating them. In nucleotides, the CDR3 is TGTGCCAGTAGTTTTGGGCCTTGGAACAATGAGCAGTTCTTC. Translated: CASSFGPWNNEQFF.

A remark on this clone: An end of the junction does not agree with germline; a read error may underlie this. This chain uses TRBV19 with TRBJ2-7; 8 bases map to TRBD2. Germline values: CDR1 LNHDA, CDR2 SQIVND (reference sequence). There are 12 residues in the CDR3. Written as DNA, the CDR3 is TGTGCCAGTAGCCACAAATCCGGGACTAGTTCGTTC. This codes for CASSHKSGTSSF.

The V call is TRBV29-1, the J call TRBJ2-1, with D unclear. The germline gives CDR1 SQVTM, CDR2 ANQGSEA. Trimming took 6 bases from V and 3 from J, leaving 12 bases between them. The CDR3 extends over 13 amino acids. The CDR3, as DNA: TGCAGCGTCGACGACGGAGTCTACAATGAGCAGTTCTTC. It yields the protein CSVDDGVYNEQFF.

The rearrangement joins TRBV10-3 to TRBJ1-2; 7 positions agree with TRBD1. V dropped 2 bases and J dropped 3; count of bases not matched to a gene: 0. CDR3 length equals 13 residues. Germline loops: CDR1 ENHRY, CDR2 SYGVKD. For the CDR3, the DNA is TGTGCCATCAGTGAGACAGGGGACTATGGCTACACCTTC. It specifies CAISETGDYGYTF.

This chain links TRBV4-3 with TRBJ2-3, with a tentative D call TRBD2 (6 bases). Trimming stripped 0 bases from V and 12 bases from J, with 16 bases between. The germline gives CDR1 LGHNA, CDR2 YSLEER. The CDR3 totals 14 residues. The CDR3 nucleotides read TGCGCCAGCAGCCAAGAAGGGGACCGGAGGGCCCAGTATTTT. Encoded protein: CASSQEGDRRAQYF.

This rearrangement joins TRBV19 to TRBJ1-6; D might be TRBD1 (5 bases). Trimming cost V 4 bases and J 10 bases, with 14 bases left between them. Germline V gives CDR1 LNHDA, CDR2 SQIVND (reference sequence). This CDR3 is built from 14 residues. CDR3 sequence: CASSRGEIRSPLHF. CDR3 nucleotide sequence: TGTGCCAGTAGTAGGGGGGAAATACGGTCACCCCTCCACTTT.

The rearrangement joins TRBV12-3 or TRBV12-4 to TRBJ1-1; tentative D call: TRBD1 (6 bases). CDR3 length equals 13 residues. V lost 7 bases, J lost 4 bases, and 13 bases lay in between. The CDR3 DNA follows: TGTGCCAGCACGCGGCAGGGGCTCACTGAAGCTTTCTTT. The encoded protein is CASTRQGLTEAFF.

The rearrangement uses TRBV29-1 and TRBJ1-2; 9 nucleotides match TRBD1. From germline, CDR1 is SQVTM and CDR2 ANQGSEA. The CDR3 is 13 residues long. V was pared by 4 bases and J by 8 bases, with 8 bases of the junction left unmatched. Here the CDR3 reads CSVAGTGSWGYTF. The CDR3 DNA reads as TGCAGCGTTGCCGGGACAGGGTCATGGGGCTACACCTTC.

The V gene is TRBV7-6, the J gene TRBJ1-2, with 9 bases matching TRBD1. CDR3 length: 15 residues. The ends lost 2 bases at V and 5 bases at J; junction bases unmatched: 6. Germline CDR1 and CDR2: SGHVS and FNYEAQ. The CDR3 bases are TGTGCCAGCAGCTTACGACAGGGGGAACGGTATGGCTACACCTTC. It codes for CASSLRQGERYGYTF.

The chain is built from TRBV7-9 and TRBJ1-2; the match to TRBD1 covers 7 bases. CDR1 is SEHNR and CDR2 is FQNEAQ in the germline V gene (reference sequence). The CDR3 totals 15 residues. J gave up 8 bases and V 5 bases, and 14 bases lay outside the gene matches. This CDR3 reads CASSPIDRTGRGYTF. The CDR3 coding sequence is TGTGCCAGCAGCCCTATAGATAGGACAGGCCGGGGCTACACCTTC.

The V call is TRBV7-8, the J call TRBJ1-2, with 9 bases matching TRBD1. The germline V gene encodes CDR1 SGHVS and CDR2 FQNEAQ. The CDR3 extends over 14 amino acids. V was pared by 5 bases and J by 6 bases, with 7 bases of the junction left unmatched. The CDR3 region has the DNA TGTGCCAGCAGCACCCGGGACAGGGCACATGGCTACACCTTC. It translates to CASSTRDRAHGYTF.

The CDR3, as DNA: TGTGCCAGCAGTCCAGGGACAGGGGCTATACTAGGAGTGTACGAGCAGTACTTC. It yields the protein CASSPGTGAILGVYEQYF. The chain joins TRBV27 to TRBJ2-7, with 10 bases that match TRBD1. Germline trimming cut 5 bases from V and 4 bases from J; bases unmatched to any gene: 17. This CDR3 region has 18 residues. The germline gives CDR1 MNHEY, CDR2 SMNVEV (reference sequence).

This chain links TRBV12-3 or TRBV12-4 with TRBJ1-1; 7 bases fit TRBD1. Trimming cost V 8 bases and J 2 bases; bases outside gene matches: 2. The CDR3 sequence is 12 residues long. The DNA for the CDR3 is TGTGCCAGCGGACAGGCAAACACTGAAGCTTTCTTT. Its protein product is CASGQANTEAFF.

This chain connects TRBV2 to TRBJ1-2; TRBD1 aligns across 7 bases. The V and J ends lost 6 bases and 0 bases, in that order; junction bases with no gene match: 7. This CDR3 has 15 amino acids. From germline, CDR1 is SNHLY and CDR2 FYNNEI. CDR3 in amino acids: CASSGQVPSNYGYTF. CDR3 coding DNA: TGTGCCAGCAGCGGACAGGTCCCATCTAACTATGGCTACACCTTC.

The V call is TRBV27, the J call TRBJ2-2, with TRBD1 identical over 7 bases. Germline lookup yields CDR1 MNHEY and CDR2 SMNVEV (reference sequence). CDR3 length: 15 residues. V lost 2 bases to trimming and J lost 3 bases; unmatched junction nucleotides: 3. This CDR3 is CASSLDRAYTGELFF. DNA of the CDR3: TGTGCCAGCAGTTTAGACAGGGCGTACACCGGGGAGCTGTTTTTT.